The sequence of this T cell receptor beta chain was determined in a study of T cell repertoires in cytomegalovirus infection. On the study more broadly: Matching HLA type, along with CMV infection, was indicated by public TCR beta signatures.

TCRdb recomputed calls from the reads with MiXCR, one row per CDR3 protein. The sample yields 400,000 or so distinct CDR3 sequences, roughly 30% seen once. Study-wide points: HLA-C-restricted, CMV-specific TCR beta clonotypes were dominant ex vivo.

Germline-derived CDR1 and CDR2 are MDHEN and SYDVKM. Trimming removed 6 bases from V and 1 base from J; junction bases left unmatched: 6. This CDR3 is built from 15 residues. Details on this clonotype: The antigen remains unidentified.

The receptor comes from a human donor in good health (CMV status not recorded). Some clones in this sample may be carry-over from other donors' samples. The gene calls are TRBV28 and TRBJ1-5; 7 positions agree with TRBD1. The sample taken for sequencing was PBMCs. This CDR3 reads CASSLLQGSNQPQHF. CDR3 DNA: TGTGCCAGCAGCCTGCTACAGGGGAGCAATCAGCCCCAGCATTTT.